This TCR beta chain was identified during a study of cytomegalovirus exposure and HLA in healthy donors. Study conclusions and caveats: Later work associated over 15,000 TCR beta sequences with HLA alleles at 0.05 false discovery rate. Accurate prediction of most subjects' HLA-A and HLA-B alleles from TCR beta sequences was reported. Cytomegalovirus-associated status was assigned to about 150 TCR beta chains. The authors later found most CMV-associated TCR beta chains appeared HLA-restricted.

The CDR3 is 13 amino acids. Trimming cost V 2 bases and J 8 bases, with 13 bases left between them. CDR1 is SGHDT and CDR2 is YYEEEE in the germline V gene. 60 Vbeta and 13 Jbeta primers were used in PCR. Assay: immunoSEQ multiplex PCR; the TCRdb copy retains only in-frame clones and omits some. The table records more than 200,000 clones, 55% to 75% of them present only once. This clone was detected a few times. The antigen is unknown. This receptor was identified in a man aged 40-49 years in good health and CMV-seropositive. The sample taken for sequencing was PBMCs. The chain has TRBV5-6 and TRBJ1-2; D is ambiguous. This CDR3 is CASSLARVEGYTF. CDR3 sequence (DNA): TGTGCCAGCAGCTTAGCGAGGGTAGAAGGCTACACCTTC.